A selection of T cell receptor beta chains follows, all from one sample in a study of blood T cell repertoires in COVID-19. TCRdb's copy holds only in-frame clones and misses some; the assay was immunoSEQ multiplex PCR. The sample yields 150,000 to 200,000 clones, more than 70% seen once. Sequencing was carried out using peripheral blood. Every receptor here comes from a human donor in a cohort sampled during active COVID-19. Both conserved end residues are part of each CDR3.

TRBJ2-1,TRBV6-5,CASKWGQYNEQFF
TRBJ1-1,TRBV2,CASSVEGPNTEAFF
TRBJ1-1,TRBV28,CASSPGQGWGTEAFF
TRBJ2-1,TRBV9,CASSFLAGGNNEQFF
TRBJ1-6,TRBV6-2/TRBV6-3,CASSYAPGSYNSPLHF
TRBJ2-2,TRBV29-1,CSISGRTGELFF
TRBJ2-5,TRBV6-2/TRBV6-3,CASSPLGQGGQETQYF
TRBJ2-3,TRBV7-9,CASSLFRGPDTQYF
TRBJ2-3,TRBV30,CAWTRGDTDTQYF
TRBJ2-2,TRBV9,CASSVSGGNTGELFF